Listed below are T cell receptor beta chains from one sample, sequenced in a study of blood T cell repertoires in COVID-19. Method: immunoSEQ multiplex PCR; TCRdb's copy keeps in-frame clones and lacks some. This table holds 200,000 to 250,000 clones, over 70% found once. Specimen: PBMCs or T cells enriched from blood (not recorded which). Source of these receptors: a woman in her twenties or thirties who had been exposed to COVID-19. The CDR3 runs from the conserved cysteine through the conserved F or W. A D gene is named only where the DNA matches it firmly. Size values are once, few and many counts, or a class for expanded clones, and some rows have none.

TRBJ2-1 - TRBV5-4 - TGTGCCAGCAGCTTGAGCTTTCGGGACAAACTCTACAATGAGCAGTTCTTC CASSLSFRDKLYNEQFF
TRBJ1-2 - TRBV29-1 once TGCAGCGTTGAAGATGTGACAAACTATGGCTACACCTTC CSVEDVTNYGYTF
TRBJ2-6 - TRBV19 few TGTGCCAGTAGTGGACAGATCCCCTCTGGGGCCAACGTCCTGACTTTC CASSGQIPSGANVLTF
TRBJ2-7 - TRBV21-1 - TGTGCCAGCAGCAAAGAGTACCTAGCGGAGGGTACCTACGAGCAGTACTTC CASSKEYLAEGTYEQYF
TRBJ2-1 TRBD2 TRBV5-4 - TGTGCCAGCAGCGTAGGACTAGCGGGACCCGTTTACAATGAGCAGTTCTTC CASSVGLAGPVYNEQFF
TRBJ2-1 TRBD2 TRBV9 - TGTGCCAGCAGCGTAGACCCCACTAGCGGGGTGAAGAATGAGCAGTTCTTC CASSVDPTSGVKNEQFF
TRBJ2-7 TRBD2 TRBV6-1 - TGTGCCAGCAGTGACTGGGGGGGAGGGGAGGAGCAGTACTTC CASSDWGGGEEQYF
TRBJ2-7 - TRBV18 - TGTGCCAGCTCACCCCCGAACGGGTCGCCCTACGAGCAGTACTTC CASSPPNGSPYEQYF
TRBJ2-3 TRBD2 TRBV5-4 once TGTGCCAGCAGCTCCCCGGGACTAGCGTCAGTCACAGATACGCAGTATTTT CASSSPGLASVTDTQYF
TRBJ1-2 TRBD1 TRBV5-5 - TGTGCCAGCAGCTTACTACCGGGACAGGGGGCGCGGGCTGACGGCTACACCTTC CASSLLPGQGARADGYTF
TRBJ1-1 - TRBV13 - TGTGCCAGCAGCTCCCTAGACCGCACAGGGAACACTGAAGCTTTCTTT CASSSLDRTGNTEAFF
TRBJ1-6 - TRBV5-6 - TGTGCCAGCAGCTGGGCCCGGGGGAATTCACCCCTCCACTTT CASSWARGNSPLHF
TRBJ1-2 - TRBV2 - TGTGCCAGCAGTGAAGTAGGCGGACTCTATGGCTACACCTTC CASSEVGGLYGYTF
TRBJ2-3 - TRBV2 - TGTGCCAGCAGGCCCAAATCAACTAGCACAGATACGCAGTATTTT CASRPKSTSTDTQYF
TRBJ2-7 - TRBV2 - TGTGCCAGCAAGTGGCAGGGTGGTTCGAACGAGCAGTACTTC CASKWQGGSNEQYF
TRBJ2-5 TRBD2 TRBV2 - TGTGCCAGTACAAGAGGGGGACTAGCGGAAGAGACCCAGTACTTC CASTRGGLAEETQYF
TRBJ2-1 - TRBV19 - TGTGCCAGTAGTATGCTGGCTAGTCGGGGAGAGCAGTTCTTC CASSMLASRGEQFF
TRBJ2-7 - TRBV19 - TGTGCCAGTAGTAGGGCGGGAACCTACGAGCAGTACTTC CASSRAGTYEQYF
TRBJ2-1 TRBD2 TRBV6-1 - TGTGCCAGCAGTGAACATCCCGGGACTAGTCCCGAGTTCTTC CASSEHPGTSPEFF
TRBJ2-1 TRBD2 TRBV5-1 once TGCGCCAGCAGCCCGCGAACTAGCGGCTTATACAATGAGCAGTTCTTC CASSPRTSGLYNEQFF
TRBJ2-1 - TRBV5-5 - TGTGCCAGCAGCTTGGCAAACAGTTACAATGAGCAGTTCTTC CASSLANSYNEQFF
TRBJ1-2 - TRBV2 - TGTGCCAGCAGGTCAGCTAACTATGGCTACACCTTC CASRSANYGYTF
TRBJ2-5 TRBD2 TRBV2 - TGTGCCAGCAGGTCCGTCGGGACTAGCGGGAGGGCCGAAGAGACCCAGTACTTC CASRSVGTSGRAEETQYF
TRBJ2-2 TRBD2 TRBV27 - TGTGCCAGCAGACGGACTAGCGGGAGGACCGGGGAGCTGTTTTTT CASRRTSGRTGELFF